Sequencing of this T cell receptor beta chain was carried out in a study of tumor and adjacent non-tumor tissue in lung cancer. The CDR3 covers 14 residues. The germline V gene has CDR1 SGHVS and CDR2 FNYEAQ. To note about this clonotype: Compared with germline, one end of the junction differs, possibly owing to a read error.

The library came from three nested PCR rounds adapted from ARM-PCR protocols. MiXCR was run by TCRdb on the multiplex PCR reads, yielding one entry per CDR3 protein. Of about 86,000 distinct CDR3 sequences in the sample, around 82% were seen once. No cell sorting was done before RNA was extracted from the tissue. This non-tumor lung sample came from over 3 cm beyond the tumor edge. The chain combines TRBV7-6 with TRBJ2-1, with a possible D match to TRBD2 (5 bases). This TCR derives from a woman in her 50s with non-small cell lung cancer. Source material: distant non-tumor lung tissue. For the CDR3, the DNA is TGTGCCAGCAGCCCGGACTGGTCCTACAATAAGCAGTTCTTC. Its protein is CASSPDWSYNKQFF.